The 27 T cell receptor beta chains listed next were all sequenced from one sample in a study of T cells expressing NK-cell markers. No DNA is given; TCRdb re-called the 5' RACE reads and lists each CDR3 protein once. In all, the sample yields some 140,000 distinct CDR3 sequences. What was sequenced was blood T cells: a sorted CD56 or NKG2C T cell subset, CD4+ or CD8+ T cells, or bulk PBMC T cells (not recorded which). The receptors come from a woman aged 45-59 years in good health.

The V call is TRBV24-1, the J call TRBJ2-7; the TCRdb D gene call, TRBD1, has no DNA to confirm it. CDR3 length: 14 amino acids. Germline-derived CDR1 and CDR2 are KGHDR and SFDVKD. The chain's CDR3 is CATSDLGTPGEQYF.

Here the CDR3 reads CASSHLLHNEQFF. The rearrangement joins TRBV23-1 to TRBJ2-1. TRBV23-1 is given ORF status, its function remaining uncertain. The CDR3 consists of 13 residues.

The rearrangement joins TRBV11-3 to TRBJ1-6. Germline V gene data show CDR1 as SGHNT and CDR2 as YENEEA. The CDR3 runs to 13 residues. This chain's CDR3 is CASSLRDNSPLHF.

The chain joins TRBV3-1 to TRBJ2-5. CDR1 and CDR2 (germline): LGHDT, YNNKEL (reference sequence). The CDR3 length is 13 residues. CDR3 residues: CASSTRFLETQYF.

The chain employs TRBV20-1 and TRBJ2-1; TCRdb indicates TRBD2, and absent DNA this call remains unverified. CDR1 is DFQATT, CDR2 SNEGSKA, per germline (reference sequence). CDR3 length: 16 amino acids. CDR3 residues: CSARDADGTAYNEQFF.

This chain links TRBV7-3 with TRBJ2-1; TCRdb's D call, TRBD1, is unchecked because there is no DNA. This CDR3 contains 15 residues. The V gene's germline CDR1 is SGHTA and CDR2 FQGTGA. CDR3 sequence: CASSLRTGTFNEQFF.

The V and J genes are TRBV7-3 and TRBJ1-2. CDR1 and CDR2 (germline): SGHTA, FQGTGA. The length of the CDR3 is 13 residues. This chain's CDR3 is CASSPTAARGYTF. Full variable domain (remainder filled in from reference TRBV7-3 and TRBJ1-2): GAGVSQTPSNKVTEKGKYVELRCDPISGHTALYWYRQSLGQGPEFLIYFQGTGAADDSGLPNDRFFAVRPEGSVSTLKIQRTERGDSAVYLCASSPTAARGYTFGSGTRLTVV.

The rearrangement links TRBV12-3 or TRBV12-4 to TRBJ1-1; checking the TCRdb D call of TRBD1 is not possible without DNA. The CDR3 has 15 residues. The CDR3 reads CASSLGRGVNTEAFF.

The rearrangement links TRBV6-2 or TRBV6-3 to TRBJ2-3; TCRdb outputs TRBD1, but without DNA this stays unchecked. Germline V gene sequence: CDR1 MNHEY, CDR2 SVGEGT. The CDR3 sequence is 13 residues long. The CDR3 loop is CASSHRGTDTQYF.

The chain joins TRBV5-1 to TRBJ2-5. Germline V gene sequence: CDR1 SGHRS, CDR2 YFSETQ. This CDR3 is built from 14 residues. Here the CDR3 reads CASSLEGYQETQYF.

CDR3 region: CASSEAIGGSAYEQYF. V is TRBV2 and J is TRBJ2-7. The CDR3 sequence is 16 residues long. CDR1 and CDR2 from the germline V gene are SNHLY and FYNNEI. Full variable domain (rest looked up from reference TRBV2 and TRBJ2-7): EPEVTQTPSHQVTQMGQEVILRCVPISNHLYFYWYRQILGQKVEFLVSFYNNEISEKSEIFDDQFSVERPDGSNFTLKIRSTKLEDSAMYFCASSEAIGGSAYEQYFGPGTRLTVT.

V and J are TRBV25-1 and TRBJ1-2; TCRdb picks TRBD1, but there is no DNA to check that call. CDR3 length: 16 residues. The germline V gene encodes CDR1 MGHDK and CDR2 SYGVNS. The CDR3: CASRASGTGDRYGYTF.

V gene TRBV7-9 combines with J gene TRBJ1-6; the D call from TCRdb, TRBD1, cannot be confirmed without DNA. Germline V CDR1 and CDR2: SEHNR, FQNEAQ (reference sequence). The CDR3 consists of 15 residues. The CDR3 sequence is CASSKPPGANSPLHF.

The chain employs TRBV15 and TRBJ1-5. The CDR3 totals 14 residues. Germline assignment: CDR1 LNHNV and CDR2 YYDKDF (reference sequence). CDR3 in amino acids: CATSRTGSGQPQHF.

The J gene is TRBJ1-3, the V gene TRBV7-2; the D gene TCRdb calls, TRBD1, cannot be checked with no DNA. Per germline, CDR1 SGHTA and CDR2 FQGNSA. The CDR3 is 15 residues long. Here the CDR3 reads CASSLPGAGGNTIYF.

The chain is built from TRBV7-9 and TRBJ1-6; the D gene TCRdb calls, TRBD1, cannot be checked with no DNA. The germline V gene has CDR1 SEHNR and CDR2 FQNEAQ (reference sequence). There are 14 residues in the CDR3. CDR3 amino acids: CASSQSDRGSPLHF.

The V call is TRBV9, the J call TRBJ2-6; the D call of TRBD1 rests on TCRdb alone, since no DNA is present to check it. Germline loops: CDR1 SGDLS, CDR2 YYNGEE. This CDR3 contains 21 residues. CDR3 sequence reads: CASSVEEEDSLIYSGANVLTF.

This chain connects TRBV2 to TRBJ2-1; checking the TCRdb D call of TRBD1 is not possible without DNA. Germline loops: CDR1 SNHLY, CDR2 FYNNEI. CDR3 size: 14 residues. The CDR3 protein is CASSPGTDDNEQFF.

The J gene is TRBJ2-2, the V gene TRBV6-5; without DNA, the TCRdb call of TRBD1 cannot be checked. From germline, CDR1 is MNHEY and CDR2 SVGAGI. This CDR3 region has 16 residues. CDR3 amino acids: CASRLTTGSNTGELFF.

The V and J genes are TRBV4-1 and TRBJ2-7; TCRdb names TRBD1, which stays unverified in the absence of DNA. The CDR3 runs 15 residues. Germline CDR1 is MGHRA and CDR2 is YSYEKL. CDR3 amino acids: CASSPRTGPSYEQYF.

J is TRBJ2-7 and V is TRBV6-5; absent DNA, TCRdb's TRBD1 call cannot be checked. The CDR3 contains 13 residues. CDR1 is MNHEY and CDR2 is SVGAGI in the germline V gene. The chain's CDR3 is CASSYGGGLEQYF.

This rearrangement joins TRBV4-2 to TRBJ2-7; TCRdb lists TRBD2, though no DNA is available to test this call. The CDR3 length is 14 residues. Germline V gene data show CDR1 as LGHNA and CDR2 as YNFKEQ. CDR3 loop: CASSLSEGAYEQYF.

V is TRBV10-3 and J is TRBJ2-3; TCRdb's D gene call, TRBD2, goes unchecked for lack of DNA. The germline V gene encodes CDR1 ENHRY and CDR2 SYGVKD. This CDR3 contains 17 residues. CDR3 in amino acids: CAISESHASGSGDTQYF.

The rearrangement joins TRBV24-1 to TRBJ2-2. Germline values: CDR1 KGHDR, CDR2 SFDVKD. The CDR3 has 15 amino acids. The CDR3: CATSGTARDTGELFF.

The J gene is TRBJ1-5, the V gene TRBV27; TCRdb's assignment of TRBD1 cannot be checked, as there is no DNA. The CDR3 contains 14 residues. Germline loops: CDR1 MNHEY, CDR2 SMNVEV (reference sequence). The CDR3 loop is CASRLTGVSQPQHF.

V usage is TRBV24-1 and J usage is TRBJ2-3; the D gene TCRdb calls, TRBD2, cannot be checked with no DNA. The CDR3 covers 15 residues. CDR1 and CDR2 (germline): KGHDR, SFDVKD. The CDR3 is CATSARLENTDTQYF.

V and J are TRBV6-1 and TRBJ1-4; the D gene TCRdb calls, TRBD1, cannot be checked with no DNA. The length of the CDR3 is 17 residues. CDR1 MNHNS and CDR2 SASEGT come from the germline V gene. The CDR3 here is CASSVRDRGPANEKLFF.